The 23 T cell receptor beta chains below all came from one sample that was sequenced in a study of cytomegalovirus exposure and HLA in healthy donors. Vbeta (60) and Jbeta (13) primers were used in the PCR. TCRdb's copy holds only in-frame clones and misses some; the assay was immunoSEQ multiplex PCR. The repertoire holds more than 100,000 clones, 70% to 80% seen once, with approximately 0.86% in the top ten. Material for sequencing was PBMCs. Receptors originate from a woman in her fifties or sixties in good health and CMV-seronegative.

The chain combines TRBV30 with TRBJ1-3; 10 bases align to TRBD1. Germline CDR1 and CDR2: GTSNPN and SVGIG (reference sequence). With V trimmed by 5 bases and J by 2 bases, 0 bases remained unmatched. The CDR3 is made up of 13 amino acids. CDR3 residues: CAWGTGAGNTIYF. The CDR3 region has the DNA TGTGCCTGGGGGACAGGGGCTGGAAACACCATATATTTT.

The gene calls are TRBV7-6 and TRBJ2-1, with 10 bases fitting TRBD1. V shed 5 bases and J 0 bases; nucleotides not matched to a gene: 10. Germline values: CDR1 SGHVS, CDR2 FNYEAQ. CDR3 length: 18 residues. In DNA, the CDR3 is TGTGCCAGCAGCCCTAGGACAGGGGGTGGGAGCTCCTACAATGAGCAGTTCTTC. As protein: CASSPRTGGGSSYNEQFF.

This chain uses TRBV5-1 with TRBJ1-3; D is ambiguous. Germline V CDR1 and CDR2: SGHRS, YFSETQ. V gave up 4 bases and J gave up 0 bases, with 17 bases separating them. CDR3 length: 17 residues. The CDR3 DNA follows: TGCGCCAGCAGCGTCACTCCCTCGGGAAACTCTGGAAACACCATATATTTT. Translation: CASSVTPSGNSGNTIYF.

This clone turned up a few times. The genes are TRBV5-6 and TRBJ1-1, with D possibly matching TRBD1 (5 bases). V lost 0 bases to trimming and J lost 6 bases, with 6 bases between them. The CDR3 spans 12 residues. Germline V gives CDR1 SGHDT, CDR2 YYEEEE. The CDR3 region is CASSLGQSEAFF. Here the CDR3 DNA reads TGTGCCAGCAGCTTGGGACAGTCTGAAGCTTTCTTT.

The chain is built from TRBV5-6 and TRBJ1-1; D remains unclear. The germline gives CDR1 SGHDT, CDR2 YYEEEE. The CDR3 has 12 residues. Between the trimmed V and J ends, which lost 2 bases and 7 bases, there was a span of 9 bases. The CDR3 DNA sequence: TGTGCCAGCAGCTTATCAGGATTTGAAGCTTTCTTT. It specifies CASSLSGFEAFF.

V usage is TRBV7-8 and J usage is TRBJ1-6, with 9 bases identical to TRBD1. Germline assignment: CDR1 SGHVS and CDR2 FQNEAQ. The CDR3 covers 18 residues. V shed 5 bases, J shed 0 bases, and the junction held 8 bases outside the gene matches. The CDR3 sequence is CASSTGHRGRSYNSPLHF. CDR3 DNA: TGTGCCAGCAGCACGGGGCACAGGGGGCGCTCCTATAATTCACCCCTCCACTTT.

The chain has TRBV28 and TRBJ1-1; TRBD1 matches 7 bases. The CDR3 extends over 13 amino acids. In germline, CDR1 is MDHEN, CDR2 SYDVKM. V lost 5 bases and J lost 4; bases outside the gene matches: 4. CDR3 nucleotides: TGTGCCAGCAGTCGGGCAGGGGGCACTGAAGCTTTCTTT. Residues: CASSRAGGTEAFF.

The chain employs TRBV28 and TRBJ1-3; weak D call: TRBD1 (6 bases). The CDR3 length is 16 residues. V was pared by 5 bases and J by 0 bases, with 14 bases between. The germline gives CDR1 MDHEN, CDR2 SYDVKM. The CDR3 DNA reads TGTGCCAGCAGTCGGGGGGGGGCAGGCTCTGGAAACACCATATATTTT. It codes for CASSRGGAGSGNTIYF.

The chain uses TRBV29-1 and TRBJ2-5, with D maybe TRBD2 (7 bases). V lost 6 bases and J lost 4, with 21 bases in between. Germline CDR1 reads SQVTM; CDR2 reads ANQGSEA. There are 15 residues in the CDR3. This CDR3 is CSVTGGASPRETQYF. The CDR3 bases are TGCAGCGTGACGGGGGGCGCATCTCCCAGAGAGACCCAGTACTTC.

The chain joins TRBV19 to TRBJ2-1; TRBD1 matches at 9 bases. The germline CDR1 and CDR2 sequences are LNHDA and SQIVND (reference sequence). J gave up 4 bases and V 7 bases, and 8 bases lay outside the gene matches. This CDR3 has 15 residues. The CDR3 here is CASKEDRGGYNEQFF. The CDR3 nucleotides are TGTGCCAGTAAGGAAGACAGGGGGGGATACAATGAGCAGTTCTTC.

The chain's CDR3 is CALTGGAGEQYF. The DNA of the CDR3 is TGTGCCTTGACAGGGGGCGCGGGGGAGCAGTACTTC. This sequence joins TRBV30 and TRBJ2-7; 10 bases are a match to TRBD1. J gave up 7 bases and V 7 bases, and 7 bases lay outside the gene matches. The CDR3 is made up of 12 amino acids. The V gene's germline CDR1 is GTSNPN and CDR2 SVGIG (reference sequence).

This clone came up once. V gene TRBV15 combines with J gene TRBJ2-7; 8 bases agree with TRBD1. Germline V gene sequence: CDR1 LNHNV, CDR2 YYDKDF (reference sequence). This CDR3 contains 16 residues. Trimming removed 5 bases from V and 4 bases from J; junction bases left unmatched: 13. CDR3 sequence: CATSAVGGTGLYEQYF. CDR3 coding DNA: TGTGCCACCAGCGCGGTGGGCGGGACAGGCTTATACGAGCAGTACTTC.

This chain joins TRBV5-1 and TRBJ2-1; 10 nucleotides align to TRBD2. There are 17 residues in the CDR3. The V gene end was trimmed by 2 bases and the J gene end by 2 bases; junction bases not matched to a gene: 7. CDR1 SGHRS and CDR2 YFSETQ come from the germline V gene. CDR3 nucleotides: TGCGCCAGCAGCTTAGGATCCGGGACTAGCGCCTACAATGAGCAGTTCTTC. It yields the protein CASSLGSGTSAYNEQFF.

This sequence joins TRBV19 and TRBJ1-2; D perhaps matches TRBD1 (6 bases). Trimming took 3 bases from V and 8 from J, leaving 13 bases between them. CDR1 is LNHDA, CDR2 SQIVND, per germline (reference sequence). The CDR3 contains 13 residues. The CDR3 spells CASSMVRGSGYTF. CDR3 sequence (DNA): TGTGCCAGTAGTATGGTCAGGGGATCCGGCTACACCTTC.

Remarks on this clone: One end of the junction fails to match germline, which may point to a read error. CDR3 DNA: TGCGCCAGCGGTGAGGCGGGGGGGGATGAGCAGTTCTTC. Its protein is CASGEAGGDEQFF. This rearrangement joins TRBV10-1 to TRBJ2-1; 9 bases line up with TRBD2. The germline V gene encodes CDR1 WNHNN and CDR2 SYGVQD (reference sequence). The CDR3 sequence is 13 residues long.

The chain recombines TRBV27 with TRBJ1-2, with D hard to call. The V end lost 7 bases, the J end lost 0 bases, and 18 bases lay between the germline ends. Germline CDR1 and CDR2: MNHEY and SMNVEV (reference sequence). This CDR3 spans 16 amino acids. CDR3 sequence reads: CASIARSQKANYGYTF. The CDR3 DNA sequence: TGTGCCAGCATCGCGAGGTCCCAAAAGGCTAACTATGGCTACACCTTC.

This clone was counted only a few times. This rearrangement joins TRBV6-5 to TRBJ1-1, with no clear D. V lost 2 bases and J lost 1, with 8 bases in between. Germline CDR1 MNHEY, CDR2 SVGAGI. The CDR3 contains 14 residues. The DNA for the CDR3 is TGTGCCAGCAGTTACGTTTCCTCGAACACTGAAGCTTTCTTT. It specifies CASSYVSSNTEAFF.

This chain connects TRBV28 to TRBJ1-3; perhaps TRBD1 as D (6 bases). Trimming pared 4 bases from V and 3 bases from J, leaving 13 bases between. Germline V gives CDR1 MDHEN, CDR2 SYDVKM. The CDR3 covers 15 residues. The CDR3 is CASSWGGGGGNTIYF. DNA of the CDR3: TGTGCCAGCAGTTGGGGAGGGGGAGGTGGAAACACCATATATTTT.

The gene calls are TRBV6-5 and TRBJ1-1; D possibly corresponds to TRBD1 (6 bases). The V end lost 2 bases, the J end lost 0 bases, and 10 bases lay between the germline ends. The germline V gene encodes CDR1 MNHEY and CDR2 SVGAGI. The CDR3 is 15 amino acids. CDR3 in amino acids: CASSYQTGLNTEAFF. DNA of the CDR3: TGTGCCAGCAGTTACCAGACAGGTTTGAACACTGAAGCTTTCTTT.

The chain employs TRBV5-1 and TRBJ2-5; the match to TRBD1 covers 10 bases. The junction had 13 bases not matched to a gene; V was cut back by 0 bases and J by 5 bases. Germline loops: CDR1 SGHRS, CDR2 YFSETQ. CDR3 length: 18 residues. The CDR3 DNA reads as TGCGCCAGCAGCTTGGCCCTGACAGGGGGCGCGAGTTCGGAGACCCAGTACTTC. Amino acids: CASSLALTGGASSETQYF.

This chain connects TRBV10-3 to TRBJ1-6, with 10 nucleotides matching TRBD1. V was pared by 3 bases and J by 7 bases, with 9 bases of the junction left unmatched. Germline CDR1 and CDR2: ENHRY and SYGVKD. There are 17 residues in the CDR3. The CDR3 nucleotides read TGTGCCATCAGTGATAGGAGGACAGGGGGTAGAAATTCACCCCTCCACTTT. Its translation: CAISDRRTGGRNSPLHF.

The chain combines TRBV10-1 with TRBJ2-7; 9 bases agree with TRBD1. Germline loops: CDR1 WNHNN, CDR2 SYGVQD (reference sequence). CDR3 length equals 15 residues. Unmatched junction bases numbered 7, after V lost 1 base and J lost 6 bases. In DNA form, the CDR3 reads TGCGCCAGCAGTGAGTTCGGACAGGGGTTCTCCGAGCAGTACTTC. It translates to CASSEFGQGFSEQYF.

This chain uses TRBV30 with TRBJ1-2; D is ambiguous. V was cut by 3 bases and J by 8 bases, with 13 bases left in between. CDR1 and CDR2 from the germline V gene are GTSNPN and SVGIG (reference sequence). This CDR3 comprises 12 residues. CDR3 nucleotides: TGTGCCTGGAGCCCCCGGTCGGGGGGCTACACCTTC. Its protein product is CAWSPRSGGYTF.